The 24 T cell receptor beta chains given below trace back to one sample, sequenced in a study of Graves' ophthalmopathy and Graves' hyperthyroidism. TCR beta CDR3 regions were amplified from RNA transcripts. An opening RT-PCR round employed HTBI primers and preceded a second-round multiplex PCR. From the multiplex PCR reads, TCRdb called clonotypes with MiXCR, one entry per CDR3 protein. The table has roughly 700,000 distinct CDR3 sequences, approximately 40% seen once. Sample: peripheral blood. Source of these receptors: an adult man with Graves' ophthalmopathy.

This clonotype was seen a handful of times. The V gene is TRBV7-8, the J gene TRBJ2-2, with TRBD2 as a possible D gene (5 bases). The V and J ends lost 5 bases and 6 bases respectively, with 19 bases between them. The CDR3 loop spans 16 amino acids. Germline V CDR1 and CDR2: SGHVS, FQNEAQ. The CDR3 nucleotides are TGTGCCAGCAGCCCCGGACTCTTCTCCGACCCCGGGGAGCTGTTTTTT. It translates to CASSPGLFSDPGELFF.

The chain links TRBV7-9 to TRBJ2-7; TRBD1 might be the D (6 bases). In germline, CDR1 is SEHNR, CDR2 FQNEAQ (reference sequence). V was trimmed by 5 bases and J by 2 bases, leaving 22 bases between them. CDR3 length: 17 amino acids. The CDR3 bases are TGTGCCAGCAGCCATGATAGGGAACAGGGCTTAACCTACGAGCAGTACTTC. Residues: CASSHDREQGLTYEQYF.

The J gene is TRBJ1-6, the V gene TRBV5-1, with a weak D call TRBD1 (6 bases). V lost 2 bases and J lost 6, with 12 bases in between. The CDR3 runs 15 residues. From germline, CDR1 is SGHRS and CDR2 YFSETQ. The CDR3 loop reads CASSFFQGTNSPLHF. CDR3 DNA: TGCGCCAGCAGCTTCTTTCAGGGGACTAATTCACCCCTCCACTTT. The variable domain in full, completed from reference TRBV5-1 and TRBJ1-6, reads KAGVTQTPRYLIKTRGQQVTLSCSPISGHRSVSWYQQTPGQGLQFLFEYFSETQRNKGNFPGRFSGRQFSNSRSEMNVSTLELGDSALYLCASSFFQGTNSPLHFGNGTRLTVT.

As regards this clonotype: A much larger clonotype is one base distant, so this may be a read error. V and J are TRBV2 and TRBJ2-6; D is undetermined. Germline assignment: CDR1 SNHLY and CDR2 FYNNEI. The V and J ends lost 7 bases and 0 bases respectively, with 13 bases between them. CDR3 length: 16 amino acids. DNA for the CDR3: TGTGCCAGCATAGGAACACAAAGCTCTGGGGCCAACGTCCTGACTTTC. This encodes CASIGTQSSGANVLTF.

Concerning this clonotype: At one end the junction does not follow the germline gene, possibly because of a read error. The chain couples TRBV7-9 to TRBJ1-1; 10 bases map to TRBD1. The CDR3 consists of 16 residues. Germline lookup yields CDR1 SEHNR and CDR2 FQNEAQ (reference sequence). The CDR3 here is CASSGTGVGRNTEAFF. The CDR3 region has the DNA TGTGCCAGCAGCGGGACAGGGGTGGGGAGGAACACTGAAGCTTTCTTC. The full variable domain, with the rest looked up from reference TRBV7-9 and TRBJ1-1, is DTGVSQNPRHKITKRGQNVTFRCDPISEHNRLYWYRQTLGQGPEFLTYFQNEAQLEKSRLLSDRFSAERPKGSFSTLEIQRTEQGDSAMYLCASSGTGVGRNTEAFFGQGTRLTVV.

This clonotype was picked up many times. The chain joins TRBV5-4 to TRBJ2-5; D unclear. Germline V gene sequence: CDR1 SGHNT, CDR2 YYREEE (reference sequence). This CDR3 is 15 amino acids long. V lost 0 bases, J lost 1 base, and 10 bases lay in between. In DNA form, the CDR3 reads TGTGCCAGCAGCTTGGCCGGATCGCGCCAAGAGACCCAGTACTTC. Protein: CASSLAGSRQETQYF.

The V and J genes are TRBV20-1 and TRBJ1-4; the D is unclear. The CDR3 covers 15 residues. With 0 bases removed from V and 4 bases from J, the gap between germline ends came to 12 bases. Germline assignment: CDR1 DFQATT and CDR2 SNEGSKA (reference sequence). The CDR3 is CSARDPRGDNEKLFF. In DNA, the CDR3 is TGCAGTGCTAGAGATCCGAGAGGAGATAATGAAAAACTGTTTTTT.

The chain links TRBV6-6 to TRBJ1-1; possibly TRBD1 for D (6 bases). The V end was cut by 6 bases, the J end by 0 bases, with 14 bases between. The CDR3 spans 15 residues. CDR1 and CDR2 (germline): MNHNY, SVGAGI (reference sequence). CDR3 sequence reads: CASRTPGHLNTEAFF. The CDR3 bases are TGTGCCAGCAGAACGCCGGGACACTTGAACACTGAAGCTTTCTTT.

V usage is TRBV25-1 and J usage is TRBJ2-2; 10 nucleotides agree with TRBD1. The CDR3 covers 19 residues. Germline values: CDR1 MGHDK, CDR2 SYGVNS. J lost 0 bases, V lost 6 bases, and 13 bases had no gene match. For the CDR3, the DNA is TGTGCCAGCAGCTTGCGCGGGACAGGGGAGTTCGCGAACACCGGGGAGCTGTTTTTT. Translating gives CASSLRGTGEFANTGELFF.

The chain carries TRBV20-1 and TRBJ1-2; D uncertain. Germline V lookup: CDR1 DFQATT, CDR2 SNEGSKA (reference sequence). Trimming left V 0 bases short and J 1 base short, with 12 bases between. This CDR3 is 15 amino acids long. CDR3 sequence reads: CSARDSWGGNYGYTF. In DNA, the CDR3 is TGCAGTGCTAGAGATTCTTGGGGTGGTAACTATGGCTACACCTTC.

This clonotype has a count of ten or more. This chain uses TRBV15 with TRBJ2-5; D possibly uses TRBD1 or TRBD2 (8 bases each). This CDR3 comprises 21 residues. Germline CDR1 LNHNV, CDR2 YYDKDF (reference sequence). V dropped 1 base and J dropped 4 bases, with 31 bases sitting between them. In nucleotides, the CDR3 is TGTGCCACCAGCAGAGGTTACGGCAGGGGGCCGAGCGGGGGTGCGGGAGAGACCCAGTACTTC. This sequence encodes CATSRGYGRGPSGGAGETQYF.

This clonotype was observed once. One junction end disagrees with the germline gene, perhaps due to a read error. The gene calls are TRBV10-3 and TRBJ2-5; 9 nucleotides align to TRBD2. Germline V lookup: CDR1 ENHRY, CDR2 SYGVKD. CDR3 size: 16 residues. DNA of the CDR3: TGTGCCAGCAGTGAAGGTTTGCGGGGGGGACAAGAGACCCAGTACTTC. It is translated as CASSEGLRGGQETQYF.

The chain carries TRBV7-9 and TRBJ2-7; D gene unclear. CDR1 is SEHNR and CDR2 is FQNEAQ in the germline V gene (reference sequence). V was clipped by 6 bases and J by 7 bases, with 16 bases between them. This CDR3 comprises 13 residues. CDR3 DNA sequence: TGTGCCAGCAGATCCTCTGGGTCTCGAGAGCAGTACTTC. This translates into CASRSSGSREQYF.

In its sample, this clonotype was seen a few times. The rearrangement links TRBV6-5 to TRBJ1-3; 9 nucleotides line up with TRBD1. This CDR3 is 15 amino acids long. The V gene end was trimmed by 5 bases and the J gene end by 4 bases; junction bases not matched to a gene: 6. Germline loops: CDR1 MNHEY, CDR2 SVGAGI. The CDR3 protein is CASSAQGARGNTIYF. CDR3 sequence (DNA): TGTGCCAGCAGTGCACAGGGGGCGCGGGGAAACACCATATATTTT.

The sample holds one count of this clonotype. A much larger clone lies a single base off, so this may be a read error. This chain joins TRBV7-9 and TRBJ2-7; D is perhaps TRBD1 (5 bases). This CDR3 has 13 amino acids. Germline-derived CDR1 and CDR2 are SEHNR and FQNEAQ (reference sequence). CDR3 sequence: CVSSLIGAYEQYF. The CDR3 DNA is TGTGTCAGCAGCTTAATAGGGGCCTACGAGCAGTACTTC.

CDR3 loop: CAWRATLATGELFF. The CDR3, as DNA: TGTGCCTGGAGGGCGACACTGGCGACCGGGGAGCTGTTTTTT. The V call is TRBV25-1, the J call TRBJ2-2, with D possibly being TRBD2 (6 bases). Trimming shortened V by 11 bases and J by 5 bases, and 18 bases separated the two germline ends. The CDR3 contains 14 residues. The germline V gene has CDR1 MGHDK and CDR2 SYGVNS. Full variable domain (rest looked up from reference TRBV25-1 and TRBJ2-2): EADIYQTPRYLVIGTGKKITLECSQTMGHDKMYWYQQDPGMELHLIHYSYGVNSTEKGDLSSESTVSRIRTEHFPLTLESARPSHTSQYLCAWRATLATGELFFGEGSRLTVL.

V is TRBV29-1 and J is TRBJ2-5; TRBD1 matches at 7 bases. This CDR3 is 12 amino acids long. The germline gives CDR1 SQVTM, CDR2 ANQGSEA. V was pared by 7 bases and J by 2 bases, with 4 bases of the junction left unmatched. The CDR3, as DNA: TGCAGCGGCAGACAGGGACAAGAGACCCAGTACTTC. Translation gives CSGRQGQETQYF.

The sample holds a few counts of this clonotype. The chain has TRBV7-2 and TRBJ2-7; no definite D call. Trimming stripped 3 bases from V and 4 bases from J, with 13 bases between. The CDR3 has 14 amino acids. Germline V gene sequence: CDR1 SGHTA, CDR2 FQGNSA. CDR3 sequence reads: CASSFYAGPYEQYF. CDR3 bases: TGTGCCAGCAGCTTTTACGCAGGTCCGTACGAGCAGTACTTC.

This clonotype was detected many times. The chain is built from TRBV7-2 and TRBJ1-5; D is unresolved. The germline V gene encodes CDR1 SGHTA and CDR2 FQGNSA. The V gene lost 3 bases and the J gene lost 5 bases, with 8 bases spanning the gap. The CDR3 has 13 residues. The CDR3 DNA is TGTGCCAGCAGCTTTTTGGGAGATCAGCCCCAGCATTTT. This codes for CASSFLGDQPQHF.

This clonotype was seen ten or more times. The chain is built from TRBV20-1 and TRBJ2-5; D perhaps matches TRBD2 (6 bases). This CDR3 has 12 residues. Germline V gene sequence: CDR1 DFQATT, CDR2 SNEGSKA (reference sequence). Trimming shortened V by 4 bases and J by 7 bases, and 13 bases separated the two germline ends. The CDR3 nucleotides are TGCAGTGCTAACTGGCAGGAGGGGACCCAGTACTTC. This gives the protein CSANWQEGTQYF.

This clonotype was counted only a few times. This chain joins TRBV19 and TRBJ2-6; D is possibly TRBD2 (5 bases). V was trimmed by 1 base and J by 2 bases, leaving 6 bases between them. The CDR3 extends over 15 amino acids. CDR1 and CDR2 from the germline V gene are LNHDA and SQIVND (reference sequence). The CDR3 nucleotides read TGTGCCAGTAGTATAGTACTAGCTGGGGCCAACGTCCTGACTTTC. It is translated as CASSIVLAGANVLTF.

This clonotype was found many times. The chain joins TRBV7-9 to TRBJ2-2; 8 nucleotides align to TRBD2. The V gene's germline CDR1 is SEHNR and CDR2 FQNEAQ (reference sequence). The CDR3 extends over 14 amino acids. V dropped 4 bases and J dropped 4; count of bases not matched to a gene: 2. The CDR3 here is CASSSGLATGELFF. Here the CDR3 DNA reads TGTGCCAGCAGCTCAGGACTAGCCACCGGGGAGCTGTTTTTT. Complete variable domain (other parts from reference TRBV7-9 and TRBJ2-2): DTGVSQNPRHKITKRGQNVTFRCDPISEHNRLYWYRQTLGQGPEFLTYFQNEAQLEKSRLLSDRFSAERPKGSFSTLEIQRTEQGDSAMYLCASSSGLATGELFFGEGSRLTVL.

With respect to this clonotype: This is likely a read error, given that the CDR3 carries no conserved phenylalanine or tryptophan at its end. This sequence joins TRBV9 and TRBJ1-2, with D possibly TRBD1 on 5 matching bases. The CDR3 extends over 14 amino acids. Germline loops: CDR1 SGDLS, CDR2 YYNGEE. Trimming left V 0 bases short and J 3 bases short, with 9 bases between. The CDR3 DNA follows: TGTGCCAGCAGCGTAGGTAAAGGGGACTATGGCTACACCTAC. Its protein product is CASSVGKGDYGYTY.

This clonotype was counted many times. CDR3 protein: CASSENVGGQHEQYF. As DNA, the CDR3 is TGTGCCAGCAGTGAGAACGTGGGAGGGCAGCACGAGCAGTACTTC. V is TRBV25-1 and J is TRBJ2-7; TRBD2 matches 7 bases. Trimming removed 3 bases from V and 5 bases from J; junction bases left unmatched: 10. The CDR3 spans 15 residues. Germline V CDR1 and CDR2: MGHDK, SYGVNS.